Listed below are T cell receptor beta chains from one sample, sequenced in a study of OX40 agonist ivuxolimab in advanced cancers. Method: immunoSEQ multiplex PCR; TCRdb's copy keeps in-frame clones and lacks some. The sample records 22,000 or so clones, about four fifths being singletons. This material consisted of CD4+ or CD8+ T cells sorted from blood, taken in a trial of the OX40 agonist ivuxolimab. The receptors here all came from an adult with an advanced solid tumor such as melanoma, head and neck, liver or kidney cancer. The CDR3 runs from the conserved cysteine through the conserved F or W. The D gene is left open where the match is weak. Size is stated for part of the rows, as once, few or many counts, or as a class when the clone is expanded.

V gene,J gene,CDR3 length,D gene,clone size,CDR3 DNA,CDR3 protein
TRBV4-2,TRBJ1-2,12,NA,NA,TGTGCCAGCAGCCGAACGAACACTGGCTACACCTTC,CASSRTNTGYTF
TRBV9,TRBJ1-5,14,TRBD1,NA,TGTGCCAGCAGTCTTACAGGGGCGGATCAGCCCCAGCATTTT,CASSLTGADQPQHF
TRBV29-1,TRBJ2-1,12,NA,few,TGCAGCGTTGTGGAGGTCTACAATGAGCAGTTCTTC,CSVVEVYNEQFF
TRBV9,TRBJ1-5,14,NA,NA,TGTGCCAGCAGCGTAGGTGGAGGGATTCAGCCCCAGCATTTT,CASSVGGGIQPQHF
TRBV9,TRBJ2-5,14,TRBD1,NA,TGTGCCAGCAGCGTAGCCGGGACAGAAGAGACCCAGTACTTC,CASSVAGTEETQYF
TRBV4-1,TRBJ2-7,14,TRBD1,NA,TGCGCCAGCAGCCCGGGACAGGGGATCTACGAGCAGTACTTC,CASSPGQGIYEQYF
TRBV27,TRBJ2-5,15,TRBD2,NA,TGTGCCAGCAGTTGGGGCGGGGGGCGCACCCAGACCCAGTACTTC,CASSWGGGRTQTQYF
TRBV28,TRBJ2-7,18,TRBD1,NA,TGTGCCAGCACCTCCATAATCCCGGGACAGGTACTCCCCTACGAGCAGTACTTC,CASTSIIPGQVLPYEQYF
TRBV11-3,TRBJ2-7,14,NA,NA,TGTGCCAGCAGCCTCCGGGACGGTACCTACGAGCAGTACTTC,CASSLRDGTYEQYF
TRBV14,TRBJ1-1,13,NA,NA,TGTGCCAGCAGCCCGCTTGGGGACACTGAAGCTTTCTTT,CASSPLGDTEAFF
TRBV27,TRBJ2-5,14,NA,few,TGTGCCAGCAGTTTATGGGGACCACAAGAGACCCAGTACTTC,CASSLWGPQETQYF
TRBV7-3,TRBJ2-3,13,NA,NA,TGTGCCAGCAGTTGGGGTGGCACAGATACGCAGTATTTT,CASSWGGTDTQYF
TRBV5-1,TRBJ2-7,12,NA,NA,TGCGCCAGCAGCTTGTCCTCGGGGGAGCAGTACTTC,CASSLSSGEQYF
TRBV19,TRBJ2-1,12,NA,NA,TGTGCCAGTAGTATTACAAGCAATGAGCAGTTCTTC,CASSITSNEQFF
TRBV19,TRBJ1-1,13,NA,NA,TGTGCCAGTAGTGCCGACGGGAACACTGAAGCTTTCTTT,CASSADGNTEAFF
TRBV27,TRBJ1-5,14,NA,once,TGTGCCAGCAGTCTACGGGGGGTTCGGCAGCCCCAGCATTTT,CASSLRGVRQPQHF
TRBV6-5,TRBJ2-2,14,NA,once,TGTGCCAGCAGTTTCCTACTGGGTAGCCGGGAGCTGTTTTTT,CASSFLLGSRELFF
TRBV9,TRBJ1-2,16,TRBD1,NA,TGTGCCAGCAGCGTAGCCGGGACAGGCCGTTTCTATGGCTACACCTTC,CASSVAGTGRFYGYTF
TRBV15,TRBJ2-3,16,NA,NA,TGTGCCACCAGCAGCCGGGACTTAAAACACGGGGATACGCAGTATTTT,CATSSRDLKHGDTQYF
TRBV2,TRBJ1-1,16,NA,NA,TGTGCCAGCAGTGAAATGATGGGCACCTCGGGGACTGAAGCTTTCTTT,CASSEMMGTSGTEAFF
TRBV7-3,TRBJ2-7,13,TRBD1,NA,TGTGCCAGCAGCCGATTCAGGGGGAACGAGCAGTACTTC,CASSRFRGNEQYF
TRBV5-8,TRBJ1-6,18,TRBD1,NA,TGTGCCAGCAGCTTGGGGTGGCGACAGGGGGACTATAATTCACCCCTCCACTTT,CASSLGWRQGDYNSPLHF
TRBV7-9,TRBJ2-7,14,TRBD1,NA,TGTGCCAGCAGCTCGGACAGGGAGGTCTACGAGCAGTACTTC,CASSSDREVYEQYF
TRBV7-9,TRBJ2-1,15,TRBD2,few,TGTGCCAGCACCACAAGGGCGGGAGGGCTAGGTGAGCAGTTCTTC,CASTTRAGGLGEQFF
TRBV2,TRBJ2-5,14,TRBD1,NA,TGTGCCAGCACTTGGACAGGGGCGGACGAGACCCAGTACTTC,CASTWTGADETQYF
TRBV19,TRBJ1-2,12,NA,NA,TGTGCCACCTCTCCCAATCGGGGCGGCTACACCTTC,CATSPNRGGYTF
TRBV15,TRBJ2-7,13,TRBD2,few,TGTGCCACCAGCGGGAGGGAGGGACCCGAGCAGTACTTC,CATSGREGPEQYF
TRBV7-9,TRBJ2-1,15,NA,NA,TGTGCCAGCAGCTTACTCAGGAGCTCCTACAATGAGCAGTTCTTC,CASSLLRSSYNEQFF
TRBV20-1,TRBJ1-1,11,NA,NA,TGCAGTGCCGAATCCGGGCCAAAAGCTTTCTTT,CSAESGPKAFF
TRBV27,TRBJ2-2,14,NA,NA,TGTGCCAGCAGTTATACAGCGAACACCGGGGAGCTGTTTTTT,CASSYTANTGELFF
TRBV11-2,TRBJ2-5,15,TRBD1,NA,TGTGCCAGCAGCCAACGGACAGGGGAGAGGGAGACCCAGTACTTC,CASSQRTGERETQYF
TRBV5-6,TRBJ2-2,14,NA,medium-sized,TGTGCCGCCAGGGAATTCCGGAACACCGGGGAGCTGTTTTTT,CAAREFRNTGELFF
TRBV7-2,TRBJ1-2,12,TRBD1,few,TGTGCCAGCAGCCCGTCACAGGGGCTCAACACCTTC,CASSPSQGLNTF
TRBV7-9,TRBJ2-2,14,NA,NA,TGTGCCAGCAGCTTAGAGAATATGGCCGGGGAGCTGTTTTTT,CASSLENMAGELFF
TRBV9,TRBJ2-2,13,NA,NA,TGTGCCAGCAGCGTAGTTTCCACCGGGGAGCTGTTTTTT,CASSVVSTGELFF
TRBV6-5,TRBJ2-7,15,TRBD2,NA,TGTGCCAGCAGTTGGGGGACTAGCGGTTCCTACGAGCAGTACTTC,CASSWGTSGSYEQYF
TRBV5-5,TRBJ2-7,17,TRBD1,NA,TGTGCCAGCAGCTTGGGTGCCGACCTGACAGGGGGGTACGAGCAGTACTTC,CASSLGADLTGGYEQYF
TRBV7-3,TRBJ2-1,15,TRBD2,NA,TGTGCCAGCAGCTTAACTAGCGGGGTGTACAATGAGCAGTTCTTC,CASSLTSGVYNEQFF
TRBV6-6,TRBJ1-1,12,NA,NA,TGTGCCAGCAGTTGGGGGGACACTGAAGCTTTCTTT,CASSWGDTEAFF
TRBV4-1,TRBJ2-7,14,NA,NA,TGCGCCAGCAGCCAAGACAGAGGGGGATACGAGCAGTACTTC,CASSQDRGGYEQYF
TRBV10-3,TRBJ2-1,16,NA,NA,TGTGCCATCAGTGAGTCGGAACTAGCATTGGGATATGAGCAGTTCTTC,CAISESELALGYEQFF
TRBV11-2,TRBJ2-5,15,TRBD1,once,TGTGCCAGCAGCGCTAGGGGACAGGGTGGGGAGACCCAGTACTTC,CASSARGQGGETQYF
TRBV27,TRBJ1-4,14,NA,NA,TGTGCCAGCAGACGGTCGGACTTCGGGGAAAAACTGTTTTTT,CASRRSDFGEKLFF
TRBV29-1,TRBJ2-1,12,NA,NA,TGCAGCGTTGAATGGGGGGACAATGAGCAGTTCTTC,CSVEWGDNEQFF
TRBV27,TRBJ1-1,14,NA,NA,TGTGCCAGCAGTTTATTTGTCCAGGGAGGTGAAGCTTTCTTT,CASSLFVQGGEAFF
TRBV7-3,TRBJ2-1,13,NA,NA,TGTGCCAGCAGCTTAAATGCAAACAATGAGCAGTTCTTC,CASSLNANNEQFF
TRBV4-1,TRBJ2-7,15,NA,NA,TGCGCCAGCAGCCCACAAGATCAGACGGGCCACGAGCAGTACTTC,CASSPQDQTGHEQYF
TRBV7-9,TRBJ2-2,16,TRBD1,NA,TGTGCCAGCAGCCCATTCAGAGGGGGCAACACCGGGGAGCTGTTTTTT,CASSPFRGGNTGELFF
TRBV27,TRBJ2-1,13,NA,NA,TGTGCCAGCAGTTTAGCGGCCTACAATGAGCAGTTCTTC,CASSLAAYNEQFF
TRBV5-4,TRBJ2-7,14,TRBD1,NA,TGTGCCAGCAGCTTGGAGGGGGCGACGTACGAGCAGTACTTC,CASSLEGATYEQYF
TRBV27,TRBJ2-3,14,NA,NA,TGTGCCAGCAGTCATCGACTAGTAAGGGATACGCAGTATTTT,CASSHRLVRDTQYF
TRBV7-7,TRBJ2-5,12,NA,NA,TGTGCCAGCACCGGGAATTTAGAGACCCAGTACTTC,CASTGNLETQYF
TRBV5-1,TRBJ1-4,14,NA,NA,TGCGCCAGCAGCTGGGGCAGGGAGAATGAAAAACTGTTTTTT,CASSWGRENEKLFF
TRBV6-6,TRBJ2-7,12,NA,NA,TGTGCCAGCAGTGCTAATCCTTACGAGCAGTACTTC,CASSANPYEQYF